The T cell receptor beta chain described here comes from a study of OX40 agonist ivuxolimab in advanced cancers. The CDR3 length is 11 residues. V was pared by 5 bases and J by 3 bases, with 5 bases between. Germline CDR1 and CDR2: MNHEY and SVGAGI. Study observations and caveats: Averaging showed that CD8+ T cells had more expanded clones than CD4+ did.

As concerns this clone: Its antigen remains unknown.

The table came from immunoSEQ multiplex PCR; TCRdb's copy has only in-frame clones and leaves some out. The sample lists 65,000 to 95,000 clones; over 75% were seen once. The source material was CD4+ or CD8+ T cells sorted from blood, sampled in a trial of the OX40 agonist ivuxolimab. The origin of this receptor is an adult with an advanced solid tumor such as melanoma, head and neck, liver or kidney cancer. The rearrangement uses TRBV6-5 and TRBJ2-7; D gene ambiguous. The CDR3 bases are TGTGCCAGCAGTGACGGCTACGAGCAGTACTTC. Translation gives CASSDGYEQYF.